The 31 T cell receptor beta chains reported below all come from one sample, sequenced in a study of identical twins. TCRdb re-called the 5' RACE reads through MiXCR, storing one row per CDR3 protein. The sample has 250,000 to 350,000 distinct CDR3 sequences; under 9.5% are singletons. The data were also submitted as part of a second study, on yellow fever vaccine responses in identical twins.

The sample was memory (CD45RO+) T cells sorted from blood. The receptors stem from a woman aged 18-35 years in good health.

This clonotype was found a few times. This chain joins TRBV20-1 and TRBJ2-3; TRBD1 matches at 9 bases. This CDR3 spans 15 amino acids. Germline loops: CDR1 DFQATT, CDR2 SNEGSKA (reference sequence). After removal of 6 bases from V and 1 base from J, the junction contained 8 bases not matched to a gene. This CDR3 is CSARNRDRGTDTQYF. Here the CDR3 DNA reads TGCAGTGCCAGAAACCGGGACAGGGGCACAGATACGCAGTATTTT.

This clonotype was observed at least ten times. This sequence joins TRBV12-3 or TRBV12-4 and TRBJ1-2; D call uncertain. The CDR3 totals 14 residues. V gave up 1 base and J gave up 5 bases, with 11 bases separating them. This CDR3 reads CASSLVPYSYGYTF. CDR3 DNA: TGTGCCAGCAGTTTAGTCCCTTACTCGTATGGCTACACCTTC.

The rearrangement links TRBV2 to TRBJ1-5; 11 bases are shared with TRBD1. The CDR3 covers 15 residues. Germline V gene lookup returns CDR1 SNHLY and CDR2 FYNNEI. Germline trimming cut 9 bases from V and 4 bases from J; bases unmatched to any gene: 8. The CDR3 DNA sequence: TGTGCCAGTACGGACAGGGGGCTAGAGAATCAGCCCCAGCATTTT. Its translation is CASTDRGLENQPQHF. Filled out from reference TRBV2 and TRBJ1-5, the complete variable domain reads EPEVTQTPSHQVTQMGQEVILRCVPISNHLYFYWYRQILGQKVEFLVSFYNNEISEKSEIFDDQFSVERPDGSNFTLKIRSTKLEDSAMYFCASTDRGLENQPQHFGDGTRLSIL.

This clonotype has ten or more counts. V usage is TRBV6-5 and J usage is TRBJ1-5; no clear D gene. V was clipped by 1 base and J by 3 bases, with 10 bases between them. The germline gives CDR1 MNHEY, CDR2 SVGAGI. CDR3 size: 15 residues. CDR3 sequence reads: CASSYYLGVNQPQHF. The DNA for the CDR3 is TGTGCCAGCAGTTACTACCTGGGCGTCAATCAGCCCCAGCATTTT.

The chain uses TRBV5-1 and TRBJ2-1; 8 nucleotides match TRBD1. Germline V gives CDR1 SGHRS, CDR2 YFSETQ. This CDR3 contains 13 residues. Trimming took 3 bases from V and 7 from J; bases not matched to a gene: 3. The CDR3 nucleotides are TGCGCCAGCAGCTCTGGACAGGGAAATGAGCAGTTCTTC. It yields the protein CASSSGQGNEQFF.

This clonotype appeared a few times. The chain combines TRBV2 with TRBJ1-2, with unresolved D. The CDR3 is 14 residues long. Trimming removed 4 bases at V and 4 bases at J, with 13 bases between. CDR1 is SNHLY, CDR2 FYNNEI, per germline. The CDR3 here is CASSVAGLGYGYTF. The CDR3, as DNA: TGTGCCAGCAGTGTTGCGGGGTTAGGCTATGGCTACACCTTC.

This clonotype turned up a few times. The chain couples TRBV5-1 to TRBJ2-3, with TRBD2 as a possible D gene (5 bases). This CDR3 spans 15 amino acids. With 2 bases removed from V and 2 bases from J, the gap between germline ends came to 12 bases. Germline-derived CDR1 and CDR2 are SGHRS and YFSETQ. CDR3 DNA: TGCGCCAGCAGCTTCCAAGCGGACCACACAGATACGCAGTATTTT. This translates into CASSFQADHTDTQYF.

The chain links TRBV6-4 to TRBJ2-2, with a tentative D call TRBD1 (6 bases). The germline V gene encodes CDR1 MRHNA and CDR2 SNTAGT. V lost 4 bases and J 2 bases, leaving 11 bases between the germline ends. The CDR3 is 15 amino acids. This chain's CDR3 is CASSVDSINTGELFF. The CDR3 DNA sequence: TGTGCCAGCAGTGTGGACAGTATAAACACCGGGGAGCTGTTTTTT.

Many counts were recorded for this clonotype. The V gene is TRBV2, the J gene TRBJ2-3; no definite D call. CDR3 length: 12 amino acids. Germline V gives CDR1 SNHLY, CDR2 FYNNEI. V lost 5 bases, J lost 2 bases, and 5 bases lay in between. The CDR3 protein is CASSYITDTQYF. The CDR3 DNA reads as TGTGCCAGCAGTTATATCACAGATACGCAGTATTTT.

The table lists this clonotype with a few counts. The rearrangement joins TRBV6-4 to TRBJ2-2; D is perhaps TRBD1 (6 bases). This CDR3 region has 14 residues. Germline V gene lookup returns CDR1 MRHNA and CDR2 SNTAGT. Between the trimmed V and J ends, which lost 6 bases and 0 bases, there was a span of 8 bases. CDR3 sequence: CASSDRTNTGELFF. The CDR3, as DNA: TGTGCCAGCAGCGACAGGACGAACACCGGGGAGCTGTTTTTT.

This clonotype has at least ten counts. V and J are TRBV6-4 and TRBJ2-3; D is ambiguous. The CDR3 is 13 amino acids. Germline CDR1 is MRHNA and CDR2 is SNTAGT. With 0 bases removed from V and 3 bases from J, the gap between germline ends came to 4 bases. The CDR3 bases are TGTGCCAGCAGTGACTCCGCGACAGATACGCAGTATTTT. Translated: CASSDSATDTQYF.

This clonotype was detected only a few times. CDR3 bases: TGTGCCATCAGTGAGTCCCCAGGGATCAATGAGCAGTTCTTC. It is translated as CAISESPGINEQFF. V usage is TRBV10-3 and J usage is TRBJ2-1; TRBD1 is a possible D gene (5 bases). V lost 0 bases to trimming and J lost 6 bases, with 9 bases between them. Germline loops: CDR1 ENHRY, CDR2 SYGVKD. This CDR3 has 14 amino acids.

This clonotype was counted a few times. This chain connects TRBV19 to TRBJ1-2; TRBD1 matches at 10 bases. With 9 bases clipped from V and 8 bases from J, the junction kept 6 bases outside the gene matches. This CDR3 comprises 12 residues. The germline CDR1 and CDR2 sequences are LNHDA and SQIVND (reference sequence). CDR3 DNA sequence: TGTGCCAGCTCGACAGGGGGCTTCGGCTACACCTTC. Residues: CASSTGGFGYTF. Variable domain in full (rest from reference TRBV19 and TRBJ1-2): DGGITQSPKYLFRKEGQNVTLSCEQNLNHDAMYWYRQDPGQGLRLIYYSQIVNDFQKGDIAEGYSVSREKKESFPLTVTSAQKNPTAFYLCASSTGGFGYTFGSGTRLTVV.

The rearrangement links TRBV29-1 to TRBJ2-5, with 9 bases fitting TRBD2. This CDR3 spans 18 amino acids. Unmatched junction bases numbered 19, after V lost 4 bases and J lost 4 bases. The germline CDR1 and CDR2 sequences are SQVTM and ANQGSEA. CDR3: CSVGGVGTIAGVGETQYF. In DNA form, the CDR3 reads TGCAGCGTTGGGGGGGTGGGGACAATAGCGGGAGTTGGAGAGACCCAGTACTTC.

In its sample, this clonotype was seen a few times. The rearrangement joins TRBV2 to TRBJ2-1; the D is unclear. The CDR3 has 13 residues. V was cut by 6 bases and J by 7 bases, with 13 bases left in between. CDR1 SNHLY and CDR2 FYNNEI come from the germline V gene. The CDR3 bases are TGTGCCAGCAGGTCGGTAGCAGGAAATGAGCAGTTCTTC. This sequence encodes CASRSVAGNEQFF.

The chain combines TRBV2 with TRBJ1-6; 9 nucleotides agree with TRBD1. The germline CDR1 and CDR2 sequences are SNHLY and FYNNEI. The trim removed 1 base at V and 11 bases at J, leaving 6 bases unmatched. CDR3 length: 15 amino acids. The CDR3 bases are TGTGCCAGCAGTGAAGATGGGACAGGGCGGACACCCCTCCACTTT. Amino acid sequence: CASSEDGTGRTPLHF. Supplemented by reference TRBV2 and TRBJ1-6, the full variable domain reads EPEVTQTPSHQVTQMGQEVILRCVPISNHLYFYWYRQILGQKVEFLVSFYNNEISEKSEIFDDQFSVERPDGSNFTLKIRSTKLEDSAMYFCASSEDGTGRTPLHFGNGTRLTVT.

J is TRBJ2-3 and V is TRBV3-1; D perhaps matches TRBD2 (7 bases). Germline lookup yields CDR1 LGHDT and CDR2 YNNKEL (reference sequence). Trimming removed 11 bases at V and 2 bases at J, with 20 bases between. This CDR3 comprises 15 residues. The CDR3 region is CACSKGGGHTDTQYF. The DNA of the CDR3 is TGTGCCTGCTCCAAAGGGGGGGGGCACACAGATACGCAGTATTTT.

V gene TRBV5-1 combines with J gene TRBJ2-7; D is perhaps TRBD1 (6 bases). Germline V gene lookup returns CDR1 SGHRS and CDR2 YFSETQ. The CDR3 runs 16 residues. V gave up 2 bases and J gave up 2 bases, with 17 bases separating them. The CDR3 spells CASSLTGFGDTYEQYV. Here the CDR3 DNA reads TGCGCCAGCAGCTTAACAGGGTTTGGGGATACCTACGAGCAGTACGTC.

This clonotype came up many times. The chain combines TRBV6-5 with TRBJ1-1; D is perhaps TRBD1 (6 bases). Germline-derived CDR1 and CDR2 are MNHEY and SVGAGI. The CDR3 is 14 amino acids. V lost 2 bases and J lost 0, with 7 bases in between. CDR3 in DNA: TGTGCCAGCAGTTACAGACAGGTGAACACTGAAGCTTTCTTT. Its translation is CASSYRQVNTEAFF.

The chain couples TRBV18 to TRBJ2-5; 7 bases align to TRBD1. The CDR3 consists of 12 residues. CDR1 and CDR2 from the germline V gene are KGHSH and LQKENI. V dropped 2 bases and J dropped 9; count of bases not matched to a gene: 3. The CDR3 bases are TGTGCCAGCTCACCAAGAACAGGGGCCCAGTACTTC. It specifies CASSPRTGAQYF.

This clonotype was counted ten times or more. The chain combines TRBV12-3 or TRBV12-4 with TRBJ2-3; D is perhaps TRBD1 or TRBD2 (5 bases each). The CDR3 length is 15 residues. Trimming left V 6 bases short and J 1 base short, with 14 bases between. CDR3 protein: CASRLGETGTDTQYF. The CDR3 region has the DNA TGTGCCAGCAGGTTGGGGGAAACAGGCACAGATACGCAGTATTTT.

In this sample, this clonotype turned up many times. The chain recombines TRBV5-1 with TRBJ2-7, with 11 bases matching TRBD1. The CDR3 has 15 amino acids. CDR1 is SGHRS, CDR2 YFSETQ, per germline. The junction had 7 bases not matched to a gene; V was cut back by 6 bases and J by 2 bases. The CDR3 loop is CASNLGQGGPYEQYF. Here the CDR3 DNA reads TGCGCCAGCAATCTGGGACAGGGGGGTCCCTACGAGCAGTACTTC.

This clonotype was picked up a small number of times. This chain links TRBV20-1 with TRBJ2-1, with TRBD2 identical over 11 bases. V lost 3 bases, J lost 9 bases, and 10 bases stayed unmatched. Germline lookup yields CDR1 DFQATT and CDR2 SNEGSKA (reference sequence). The CDR3 sequence is 15 residues long. Here the CDR3 reads CSARVGLAGGVEQFF. CDR3 in DNA: TGCAGTGCTAGGGTTGGGCTAGCGGGAGGAGTTGAGCAGTTCTTC.

This clonotype was picked up many times. This chain connects TRBV6-1 to TRBJ1-1; D is unresolved. The CDR3 is 15 amino acids. Trimming cost V 6 bases and J 2 bases, with 16 bases left between them. The V gene's germline CDR1 is MNHNS and CDR2 SASEGT. DNA of the CDR3: TGTGCCAGCAGACCAACGGTGACGGCTAACACTGAAGCTTTCTTT. This sequence encodes CASRPTVTANTEAFF.

The V and J genes are TRBV20-1 and TRBJ2-2, with D unresolved. Deletions cut 6 bases from V and 0 bases from J, with 11 bases between. The CDR3 loop spans 14 amino acids. The germline V gene has CDR1 DFQATT and CDR2 SNEGSKA (reference sequence). CDR3 in DNA: TGCAGTGCGAGTTGGGCCACGAACACCGGGGAGCTGTTTTTT. As protein: CSASWATNTGELFF.

The sample holds many counts of this clonotype. The chain carries TRBV10-3 and TRBJ2-5; TRBD2 aligns across 9 bases. Germline V gene data show CDR1 as ENHRY and CDR2 as SYGVKD. After removal of 4 bases from V and 2 bases from J, the junction contained 2 bases not matched to a gene. The CDR3 spans 14 residues. CDR3 protein: CAISATSGQETQYF. The CDR3 nucleotides read TGTGCCATCAGTGCGACTAGCGGACAAGAGACCCAGTACTTC.

This clonotype was detected only a few times. This rearrangement joins TRBV20-1 to TRBJ2-7, with TRBD1 identical over 10 bases. The ends lost 3 bases at V and 4 bases at J; junction bases unmatched: 6. From germline, CDR1 is DFQATT and CDR2 SNEGSKA (reference sequence). The CDR3 loop spans 14 amino acids. The CDR3 spells CSARVGQGSYEQYF. DNA for the CDR3: TGCAGTGCTAGGGTGGGACAGGGGAGTTACGAGCAGTACTTC.

This clonotype was picked up a small number of times. The CDR3 nucleotides read TGCAGCGCGGCGGGGCGGAGGGAGTATGGCTACACCTTC. This gives the protein CSAAGRREYGYTF. This sequence joins TRBV29-1 and TRBJ1-2, with a possible D match to TRBD1 (5 bases). Trimming took off 7 bases at V and 5 bases at J, with 17 bases between the two ends. CDR1 is SQVTM and CDR2 is ANQGSEA in the germline V gene. This CDR3 comprises 13 residues.

Concerning this clonotype itself: A read error is possible here, since a much larger clone lies one base away. The rearrangement links TRBV3-1 to TRBJ2-5; 9 nucleotides agree with TRBD1. The CDR3 runs to 16 residues. CDR1 LGHDT and CDR2 YNNKEL come from the germline V gene (reference sequence). The CDR3 here is CASSQDHGTGQETHYF. The CDR3 nucleotides are TGTGCCAGCAGCCAAGATCATGGGACAGGGCAAGAGACCCACTACTTC.

V is TRBV7-2 and J is TRBJ2-5; either TRBD1 or TRBD2 may supply D (5 bases each). From germline, CDR1 is SGHTA and CDR2 FQGNSA. V was shortened by 1 base and J by 7 bases, with 16 bases between the two germline ends. This CDR3 comprises 15 residues. The CDR3 DNA is TGTGCCAGCAGCTTAGACCTAGCTCCGAGGGGGACCCAGTACTTC. Translation: CASSLDLAPRGTQYF.

The chain is built from TRBV10-2 and TRBJ2-5; 11 nucleotides line up with TRBD2. Germline lookup yields CDR1 WSHSY and CDR2 SAAADI. The V segment lost 4 bases and the J segment 2 bases; nucleotides outside the gene matches: 3. This CDR3 has 15 residues. CDR3 nucleotides: TGCGCCAGCAGTGTTGCTAGCGGGGGGCAAGAGACCCAGTACTTC. This translates into CASSVASGGQETQYF.